The present T cell receptor beta chain was sequenced within a study of blood T cells in healthy people across ages. As to this clonotype: Its antigen is as yet unknown.

Overall study results and limits: PBMCs went unsorted, and a conclusive naive versus antigen-experienced comparison was therefore prevented.

The second PCR ran about 7 to 12 cycles with a sample-barcoded 5' primer and J-beta primers. In TCRdb, the 5' RACE reads were re-called with MiXCR into one record per CDR3 protein. The repertoire includes roughly 680,000 distinct CDR3 sequences, under 25% of them detected once, and roughly 3.6% sits in the top ten. Per the germline V gene, CDR1 is DFQATT and CDR2 is SNEGSKA (reference sequence). V shed 0 bases and J shed 3 bases, with 12 bases lying between them. The CDR3 consists of 15 residues. The chain is built from TRBV20-1 and TRBJ1-5; D not certain. This sequence was found in a man aged 65 to 85 in good health. The sequenced sample was blood. The CDR3 reads CSARDQRHANQPQHF. The CDR3 bases are TGCAGTGCTAGAGATCAGAGGCACGCCAATCAGCCCCAGCATTTT.